These T cell receptor beta chains were read from a single sample in a study of beta chain features in type 1 diabetes. Clones were sequenced by immunoSEQ multiplex PCR, and TCRdb holds only the in-frame ones, with some missing. The data hold over 700,000 clones, with 15% to 20% observed a single time. Source material: naive CD4+ T cells from blood. The receptors here all came from a woman aged 18-29 years in good health. The CDR3 runs from the conserved cysteine through the conserved F or W. The order of the fields is CDR3 protein, CDR3 DNA, J gene, clone size, D gene, V gene. A D gene is named only where the DNA matches it firmly. Only some rows state a clone size, as once, few, many or a class for expanded clones.

CDR3aa: CASSLSHLYEQYF
CDR3nt: TGTGCCAGCAGCTTATCACATCTCTACGAGCAGTACTTC
j_gene: TRBJ2-7
abundance: .
d_gene: .
v_gene: TRBV7-9

CDR3aa: CASSPGARLAYYGYTF
CDR3nt: TGTGCCAGCAGCCCAGGGGCGCGTTTGGCCTACTATGGCTACACCTTC
j_gene: TRBJ1-2
abundance: .
d_gene: .
v_gene: TRBV14

CDR3aa: CASSWERETQYF
CDR3nt: TGTGCCAGCAGCTGGGAGAGGGAGACCCAGTACTTC
j_gene: TRBJ2-5
abundance: few
d_gene: .
v_gene: TRBV5-6

CDR3aa: CASSMFPGQGSRDSTF
CDR3nt: TGTGCCAGCAGTATGTTTCCGGGACAGGGTAGCAGAGATAGCACCTTC
j_gene: TRBJ1-2
abundance: few
d_gene: TRBD1
v_gene: TRBV28

CDR3aa: CASSQDRLAGRSYEQYF
CDR3nt: TGTGCCAGCAGCCAAGACCGACTAGCGGGGAGATCCTACGAGCAGTACTTC
j_gene: TRBJ2-7
abundance: .
d_gene: TRBD2
v_gene: TRBV14

CDR3aa: CASSQNTWTATNTEAFF
CDR3nt: TGCGCCAGCAGCCAAAATACCTGGACAGCAACGAACACTGAAGCTTTCTTT
j_gene: TRBJ1-1
abundance: few
d_gene: .
v_gene: TRBV4-1

CDR3aa: CASSQDFQVEQFF
CDR3nt: TGTGCCAGCAGCCAAGATTTTCAGGTTGAGCAGTTCTTC
j_gene: TRBJ2-1
abundance: .
d_gene: .
v_gene: TRBV14

CDR3aa: CASSLVRTHSGNEQFF
CDR3nt: TGCGCCAGCAGCTTGGTCCGGACCCACTCGGGCAATGAGCAGTTCTTC
j_gene: TRBJ2-1
abundance: few
d_gene: .
v_gene: TRBV5-1

CDR3aa: CASSLGQGNEQFF
CDR3nt: TGTGCCAGCAGCTTGGGCCAGGGTAATGAGCAGTTCTTC
j_gene: TRBJ2-1
abundance: .
d_gene: .
v_gene: TRBV7-9

CDR3aa: CASSYGTTWGHEQYF
CDR3nt: TGTGCCAGCAGTTACGGGACCACTTGGGGCCACGAGCAGTACTTC
j_gene: TRBJ2-7
abundance: .
d_gene: .
v_gene: TRBV6-5

CDR3aa: CASSLRPAGATYEQYF
CDR3nt: TGTGCCAGCAGCTTACGGCCAGCGGGTGCAACCTACGAGCAGTACTTC
j_gene: TRBJ2-7
abundance: few
d_gene: .
v_gene: TRBV13

CDR3aa: CSVAGLANSYEQYF
CDR3nt: TGCAGCGTTGCGGGACTAGCGAATTCCTACGAGCAGTACTTC
j_gene: TRBJ2-7
abundance: .
d_gene: TRBD2
v_gene: TRBV29-1

CDR3aa: CATSRDSRGSEQYF
CDR3nt: TGTGCCACCAGCAGGGACTCGAGGGGTTCCGAGCAGTACTTC
j_gene: TRBJ2-7
abundance: few
d_gene: .
v_gene: TRBV15

CDR3aa: CASSVRGQTTYGYTF
CDR3nt: TGTGCCAGCAGCGTCCGGGGCCAAACGACCTATGGCTACACCTTC
j_gene: TRBJ1-2
abundance: few
d_gene: .
v_gene: TRBV7-9

CDR3aa: CSVTGSSTDTQYF
CDR3nt: TGCAGCGTTACCGGGTCTAGCACAGATACGCAGTATTTT
j_gene: TRBJ2-3
abundance: .
d_gene: .
v_gene: TRBV29-1

CDR3aa: CASSIASGPYNEQFF
CDR3nt: TGCGCCAGCAGCATAGCTAGCGGGCCCTACAATGAGCAGTTCTTC
j_gene: TRBJ2-1
abundance: .
d_gene: TRBD2
v_gene: TRBV5-1

CDR3aa: CASSLGLVSYNEQFF
CDR3nt: TGTGCCAGCAGCTTAGGGTTAGTCTCCTACAATGAGCAGTTCTTC
j_gene: TRBJ2-1
abundance: .
d_gene: .
v_gene: TRBV7-9

CDR3aa: CASRLGGTLYNEQFF
CDR3nt: TGTGCCAGCAGGTTGGGGGGGACCCTTTACAATGAGCAGTTCTTC
j_gene: TRBJ2-1
abundance: once
d_gene: TRBD2
v_gene: TRBV7-9

CDR3aa: CASSPSGGIGGYTF
CDR3nt: TGTGCCAGCAGCCCCAGCGGGGGTATAGGTGGCTACACCTTC
j_gene: TRBJ1-2
abundance: .
d_gene: .
v_gene: TRBV7-3

CDR3aa: CSGARTAASDEQYF
CDR3nt: TGCAGCGGCGCTCGGACAGCCGCCTCTGACGAGCAGTACTTC
j_gene: TRBJ2-7
abundance: .
d_gene: .
v_gene: TRBV29-1

CDR3aa: CASSERESGKLFF
CDR3nt: TGTGCCAGCAGTGAGCGGGAATCGGGAAAACTGTTTTTT
j_gene: TRBJ1-4
abundance: .
d_gene: .
v_gene: TRBV2

CDR3aa: CASSDPVTYEQYF
CDR3nt: TGTGCCAGCAGTGATCCAGTAACCTACGAGCAGTACTTC
j_gene: TRBJ2-7
abundance: few
d_gene: .
v_gene: TRBV6-1

CDR3aa: CASSGQGVPLNTEAFF
CDR3nt: TGTGCCAGCAGCGGACAGGGGGTCCCTCTAAACACTGAAGCTTTCTTT
j_gene: TRBJ1-1
abundance: few
d_gene: TRBD1
v_gene: TRBV9

CDR3aa: CASSGELGQANTEAFF
CDR3nt: TGTGCCAGCTCTGGGGAGTTGGGACAGGCGAACACTGAAGCTTTCTTT
j_gene: TRBJ1-1
abundance: few
d_gene: TRBD1
v_gene: TRBV2

CDR3aa: CASEGLAGGNNEQFF
CDR3nt: TGCGCCAGCGAGGGGCTAGCGGGAGGGAACAATGAGCAGTTCTTC
j_gene: TRBJ2-1
abundance: .
d_gene: TRBD2
v_gene: TRBV5-1

CDR3aa: CASSLGGPAGYQPQHF
CDR3nt: TGTGCCAGCAGTTTGGGGGGACCGGCAGGGTATCAGCCCCAGCATTTT
j_gene: TRBJ1-5
abundance: few
d_gene: .
v_gene: TRBV28

CDR3aa: CAIRLAEGQNNEQFF
CDR3nt: TGTGCCATCAGGCTTGCCGAGGGGCAAAACAATGAGCAGTTCTTC
j_gene: TRBJ2-1
abundance: .
d_gene: .
v_gene: TRBV10-3

CDR3aa: CASSTTADTQYF
CDR3nt: TGTGCCAGCAGCACGACAGCAGATACGCAGTATTTT
j_gene: TRBJ2-3
abundance: few
d_gene: .
v_gene: TRBV7-9

CDR3aa: CASSPGQGLYSGTLYEQYF
CDR3nt: TGTGCCAGCAGCCCAGGACAGGGGTTGTATAGCGGGACTCTTTACGAGCAGTACTTC
j_gene: TRBJ2-7
abundance: .
d_gene: .
v_gene: TRBV7-2

CDR3aa: CASSFRSSGRVGETQYF
CDR3nt: TGTGCCAGCAGCTTCAGGTCTAGCGGGAGGGTAGGAGAGACCCAGTACTTC
j_gene: TRBJ2-5
abundance: .
d_gene: TRBD2
v_gene: TRBV5-6

CDR3aa: CASRETGLETQYF
CDR3nt: TGTGCCAGCAGAGAGACAGGGTTGGAGACCCAGTACTTC
j_gene: TRBJ2-5
abundance: .
d_gene: TRBD1
v_gene: TRBV28

CDR3aa: CASRRRLAGVMFF
CDR3nt: TGTGCCAGCAGGCGGAGACTAGCGGGAGTAATGTTCTTC
j_gene: TRBJ2-1
abundance: .
d_gene: TRBD2
v_gene: TRBV5-6

CDR3aa: CASSKGGGWEKLFF
CDR3nt: TGTGCCAGCAGCAAAGGCGGGGGCTGGGAAAAACTGTTTTTT
j_gene: TRBJ1-4
abundance: many
d_gene: .
v_gene: TRBV21-1

CDR3aa: CASSPQSTAGGGNEQFF
CDR3nt: TGTGCCAGCTCACCACAATCCACGGCAGGGGGTGGGAATGAGCAGTTCTTC
j_gene: TRBJ2-1
abundance: few
d_gene: TRBD1
v_gene: TRBV18

CDR3aa: CASSREAGTYEQYF
CDR3nt: TGTGCCAGCAGCCGGGAGGCAGGAACCTACGAGCAGTACTTC
j_gene: TRBJ2-7
abundance: .
d_gene: TRBD2
v_gene: TRBV7-2

CDR3aa: CASSGQGRLVEQFF
CDR3nt: TGTGCCAGCAGTGGTCAGGGGCGGTTAGTTGAGCAGTTCTTC
j_gene: TRBJ2-1
abundance: few
d_gene: .
v_gene: TRBV7-9

CDR3aa: CAITPGTANTGELFF
CDR3nt: TGTGCCATCACTCCCGGGACAGCGAACACCGGGGAGCTGTTTTTT
j_gene: TRBJ2-2
abundance: few
d_gene: TRBD1
v_gene: TRBV10-3

CDR3aa: CASSQTSGDHNEQFF
CDR3nt: TGTGCCAGCAGCCAGACTAGCGGGGATCACAATGAGCAGTTCTTC
j_gene: TRBJ2-1
abundance: few
d_gene: TRBD2
v_gene: TRBV7-3

CDR3aa: CASSSQLAGELFF
CDR3nt: TGTGCCAGCAGCTCCCAATTGGCCGGGGAGCTGTTTTTT
j_gene: TRBJ2-2
abundance: few
d_gene: .
v_gene: TRBV7-2

CDR3aa: CASSSEDQGANQPQHF
CDR3nt: TGTGCCAGCAGCTCGGAGGATCAGGGGGCGAACCAGCCCCAGCATTTT
j_gene: TRBJ1-5
abundance: few
d_gene: TRBD1
v_gene: TRBV9